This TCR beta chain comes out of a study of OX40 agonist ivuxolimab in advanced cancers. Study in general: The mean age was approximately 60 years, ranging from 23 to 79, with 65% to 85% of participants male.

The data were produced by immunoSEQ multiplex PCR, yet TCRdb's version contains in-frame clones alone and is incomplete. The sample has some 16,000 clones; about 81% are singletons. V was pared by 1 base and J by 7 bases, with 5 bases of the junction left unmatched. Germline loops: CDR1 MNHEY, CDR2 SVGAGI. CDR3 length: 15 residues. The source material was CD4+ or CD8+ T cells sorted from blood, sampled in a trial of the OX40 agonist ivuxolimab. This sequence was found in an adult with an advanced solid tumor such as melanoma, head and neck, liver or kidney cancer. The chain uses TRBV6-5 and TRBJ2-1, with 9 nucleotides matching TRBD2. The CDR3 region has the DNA TGTGCCAGCAGTTACTTGGCTAGCGGGAAAAATGAGCAGTTCTTC. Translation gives CASSYLASGKNEQFF.